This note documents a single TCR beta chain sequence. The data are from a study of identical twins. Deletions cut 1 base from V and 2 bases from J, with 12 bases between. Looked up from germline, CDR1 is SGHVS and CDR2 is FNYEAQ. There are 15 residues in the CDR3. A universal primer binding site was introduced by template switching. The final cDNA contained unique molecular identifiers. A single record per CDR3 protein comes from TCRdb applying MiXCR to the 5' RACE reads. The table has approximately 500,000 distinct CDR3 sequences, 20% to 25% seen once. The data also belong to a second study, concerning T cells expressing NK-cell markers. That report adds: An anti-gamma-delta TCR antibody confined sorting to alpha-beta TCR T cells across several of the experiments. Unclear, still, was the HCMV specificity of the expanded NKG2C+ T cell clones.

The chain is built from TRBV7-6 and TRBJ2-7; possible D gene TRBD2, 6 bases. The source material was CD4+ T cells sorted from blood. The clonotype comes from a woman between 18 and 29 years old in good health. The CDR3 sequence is CASSLGPSEAYEQYF. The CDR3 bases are TGTGCCAGCAGCTTAGGGCCTAGCGAAGCCTACGAGCAGTACTTC. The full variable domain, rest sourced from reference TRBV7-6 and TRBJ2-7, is GAGVSQSPRYKVTKRGQDVALRCDPISGHVSLYWYRQALGQGPEFLTYFNYEAQQDKSGLPNDRFSAERPEGSISTLTIQRTEQRDSAMYRCASSLGPSEAYEQYFGPGTRLTVT.